These T cell receptor beta chains were read from a single sample in a study of identical twins. Each CDR3 protein gets one entry after TCRdb re-called the 5' RACE reads with MiXCR. The sample lists about 720,000 distinct CDR3 sequences; about 20% were seen once. This same sample was also taken into another study, of T cells expressing NK-cell markers.

The source material was PBMCs. All receptors come from a woman aged 18-35 years in good health. CDR3s include the opening cysteine and the closing phenylalanine or tryptophan. The D gene is left open where the match is weak. Only some rows state a clone size, as once, few, many or a class for expanded clones.

D	V	size	J	DNA	CDR3
-	TRBV20-1	few	TRBJ1-2	TGCAGTGCTAGTGTACGGGATCACTATGGCTACACCTTC	CSASVRDHYGYTF
-	TRBV7-9	-	TRBJ1-1	TGTGCCAGCAGCTGGGACGGATCTAAAGGAGCTTTCTTT	CASSWDGSKGAFF
-	TRBV7-9	-	TRBJ2-1	TGTGCCAGCAGCTTAGCGCCGAGCGGTCTCAATGAGCAGTTCTTC	CASSLAPSGLNEQFF
-	TRBV11-1	few	TRBJ2-7	TGTGCCAGCAGCCCAACTAGCAAAAACTACGAGCAGTACTTC	CASSPTSKNYEQYF
TRBD1	TRBV7-2	few	TRBJ1-2	TGTGCCAGCAACAGGGGGCTAGACTATGGCTACACCTTC	CASNRGLDYGYTF
-	TRBV5-1	few	TRBJ1-1	TGCGCCAGCAGCTTGGAGGTTGGGCCCACTGAAGCTTTCTTT	CASSLEVGPTEAFF
-	TRBV7-6	-	TRBJ2-1	TGTGCCAGCAGCTTAAGGTCGGGCGAGTACAATGAGCAGTTCTTC	CASSLRSGEYNEQFF
TRBD1	TRBV12-3/TRBV12-4	-	TRBJ2-7	TGTGCCAGCAGGATTTCAGGGGGCCACGAGCAGTACTTC	CASRISGGHEQYF
-	TRBV5-1	few	TRBJ2-7	TGCGCCAGCAGCGGTCGCGGCTCTCACGAGCAGTACTTC	CASSGRGSHEQYF
-	TRBV12-3/TRBV12-4	-	TRBJ1-1	TGTGCCAGCATCCGGGGGCGGGGCACTGAAGCTTTCTTT	CASIRGRGTEAFF
-	TRBV20-1	-	TRBJ2-3	TGCAGTGCTAGTCCCTCCGCAGGACGCACAGATACGCAGTATTTT	CSASPSAGRTDTQYF
-	TRBV11-2	-	TRBJ1-1	TGTGCCAGCAGCTTGGAGGGGATCGGTGCTTTCTTT	CASSLEGIGAFF
TRBD1	TRBV11-2	-	TRBJ2-1	TGTGCCAGCAGCTTAGGCAGGACAGGGGCATACAATGAGCAGTTCTTC	CASSLGRTGAYNEQFF
-	TRBV2	few	TRBJ1-1	TGTGCCACCGGTCCACAGCTCATCATGAACACTGAAGCTTTCTTT	CATGPQLIMNTEAFF
-	TRBV11-2	few	TRBJ2-7	TGTGCCAGCAGCTTAGATCTGAGCCGGGGATCCTACGAGCAGTACTTC	CASSLDLSRGSYEQYF
-	TRBV7-9	-	TRBJ1-3	TGTGCCAGCAGCTCCCGCGCTCCTCCGGGAAACACCATATATTTT	CASSSRAPPGNTIYF
TRBD1	TRBV5-1	-	TRBJ1-1	TGCGCCAGCAGCCACGGAACACAGGGGTCAGACACTGAAGCTTTCTTT	CASSHGTQGSDTEAFF
TRBD2	TRBV6-1	few	TRBJ2-3	TGTGCCAGCAGTAAATCTAGCGGGGGGCCAGGAGATACGCAGTATTTT	CASSKSSGGPGDTQYF
-	TRBV20-1	-	TRBJ2-4	TGCAGTGCTAGTTACCATCGTGAAAACATTCAGTACTTC	CSASYHRENIQYF
TRBD1	TRBV10-3	-	TRBJ2-7	TGTGCCATCGGCCTACAGGGGAACGAGCAGTACTTC	CAIGLQGNEQYF
TRBD1	TRBV7-9	-	TRBJ2-4	TGTGCCAGCAGCTTCACAGGGGTGGCCAAAAACATTCAGTACTTC	CASSFTGVAKNIQYF
-	TRBV18	-	TRBJ2-1	TGTGCCAGCTCCGGGGCCGGCTATGAGCAGTTCTTC	CASSGAGYEQFF
TRBD1	TRBV5-1	-	TRBJ2-4	TGCGCCAGCAGCGCATCCTATGACAGGGGGGACATTCAGTACTTC	CASSASYDRGDIQYF
-	TRBV10-2	-	TRBJ2-1	TGCGCCTGCACGGGACCTGATTACAATGAGCAGTTCTTC	CACTGPDYNEQFF
TRBD1	TRBV5-6	-	TRBJ1-3	TGTGCCAGCAGTTCTGACAGGGGACGAAACACCATATATTTT	CASSSDRGRNTIYF
-	TRBV7-6	-	TRBJ2-3	TGTGCCAGCAGAGAGAGCCTACACACAGATACGCAGTATTTT	CASRESLHTDTQYF
TRBD2	TRBV20-1	-	TRBJ2-7	TGCATTGCTAGAGATCCTAGCGGAAGCGTCTACGAGCAGTACTTC	CIARDPSGSVYEQYF
-	TRBV6-5	-	TRBJ2-7	TGTGCCAGCAGTTCTGATTGGAGCTCCTACGAGCAGTACTTC	CASSSDWSSYEQYF
-	TRBV10-3	many	TRBJ1-6	TGTGCCATCACCAAGGGTGGGCCTTCTGGAAGTTCACCCCTCCACTTT	CAITKGGPSGSSPLHF
-	TRBV20-1	-	TRBJ2-1	TGCAGTGCTAGAGAGGGGAGCGGCCTCGTGAATGAGCAGTTCTTC	CSAREGSGLVNEQFF
TRBD1	TRBV27	-	TRBJ2-2	TGTGCCAGCAGTTCGGGACAGCCCAACACCGGGGAGCTGTTTTTT	CASSSGQPNTGELFF
-	TRBV15	-	TRBJ1-4	TGTGCCACCAGAGGTCAAGGAGGAGAAAAACTGTTTTTT	CATRGQGGEKLFF
-	TRBV7-6	-	TRBJ2-7	TGTGCCAGCAGCTTATTGACGGGACTCGACCCCTACGAGCAGTACTTC	CASSLLTGLDPYEQYF
TRBD2	TRBV5-1	few	TRBJ2-1	TGCGCCAGCAGCTTGGGGACTAGCGGAAGCGGGGGTGAGCAGTTCTTC	CASSLGTSGSGGEQFF
TRBD1	TRBV20-1	few	TRBJ2-1	TGCAGTGCTAGAGAGGGGACAGGGCGGGCTGAGCAGTTCTTC	CSAREGTGRAEQFF
-	TRBV6-5	-	TRBJ2-7	TGTGCCAGCAGTTACGGGGGAGGAGGCGAGCAGTACTTC	CASSYGGGGEQYF
-	TRBV20-1	-	TRBJ1-1	TGCAGTGCTAGGGGCAGGGGTCGCACTGAAGCTTTCTTT	CSARGRGRTEAFF
TRBD2	TRBV5-1	few	TRBJ2-1	TGCGCCAGCAGCTTGTTCGAGCGGGAGAACGGTGAGCAGTTCTTC	CASSLFERENGEQFF
-	TRBV20-1	few	TRBJ2-2	TGCAGTGCTAGTCTCCGGCAGAGCACCGGGGAGCTGTTTTTT	CSASLRQSTGELFF
-	TRBV5-5	-	TRBJ1-2	TGTGCCAGCAGCTTTCTAATAAACTATGGCTACACCTTC	CASSFLINYGYTF
-	TRBV29-1	-	TRBJ2-1	TGCAGCGTAACCGACACAGGGTTGGGGTACAATGAGCAGTTCTTC	CSVTDTGLGYNEQFF
TRBD2	TRBV10-2	few	TRBJ2-5	TGCGCCAGGGATAGCGGGAAACAAGAGACCCAGTACTTC	CARDSGKQETQYF
-	TRBV6-1	few	TRBJ2-5	TGTGCCAGCAATCACGGGACGCTCCTCGGAGTAGAGACCCAGTACTTC	CASNHGTLLGVETQYF
TRBD1	TRBV5-1	few	TRBJ2-3	TGCGCCAGCAGCTGGGACAGGGTGGATACGCAGTATTTT	CASSWDRVDTQYF
-	TRBV5-1	-	TRBJ2-7	TGCGCCAGCAGCCCCGGAGGGGTACAGGGATCCTACGAGCAGTACTTC	CASSPGGVQGSYEQYF
TRBD2	TRBV24-1	-	TRBJ2-5	TGTGCCACCAGTGATGGAGCGGGAGCCAGCGAGACCCAGTACTTC	CATSDGAGASETQYF
-	TRBV12-3/TRBV12-4	few	TRBJ2-2	TGTGCCAGCAGTGTAGTCTCCGCACTAGTTTCTGCGGGGGAGCTGTTTTTT	CASSVVSALVSAGELFF
-	TRBV5-6	few	TRBJ2-7	TGTGCCAGCAGCTTGGAACGGGAGCGGCAGTACTTC	CASSLERERQYF
-	TRBV6-1	-	TRBJ2-2	TGTGCCAGCACCCAGATTCTGAACACCGGGGAGCTGTTTTTT	CASTQILNTGELFF
TRBD1	TRBV28	-	TRBJ2-7	TGTGCCAGCCGGACAGGGCCCCACGAGCAGTACTTC	CASRTGPHEQYF
-	TRBV12-3/TRBV12-4	few	TRBJ2-2	TGTGCCAGCAGTTTAATGTCGGGGACGAACACCGGGGAGCTGTTTTTT	CASSLMSGTNTGELFF